This TCR beta chain was sequenced for a study of brain T cells in children with intractable seizures. Only in-frame clones appear in the TCRdb table, and some are missing; sequencing was by immunoSEQ multiplex PCR. The data contain fewer than 85,000 clones, about 92% of them singletons. Study-wide results and caveats: Viral specificity was inferred only from CDR3 similarity; HCMV serostatus was unknown. Absence of clones before surgery may stem from lower sequencing depth.

The sequenced cases were selected for having the highest brain T cell transcript signatures. With regard to this clone: Its specificity is not known.

The CDR3 spans 16 residues. The V end was cut by 4 bases, the J end by 2 bases, with 18 bases between. Looked up from germline, CDR1 is MNHNS and CDR2 is SASEGT. The chain couples TRBV6-1 to TRBJ2-7; TRBD1 or TRBD2 may be the D gene (6 bases each). The clonotype originates from a boy under three years old with tuberous sclerosis and intractable seizures. The sequencing used peripheral blood, collected at surgery. The DNA for the CDR3 is TGTGCCAGCAGTGTGAATCTTGGGGGGCGCCCCTACGAGCAGTACTTC. This codes for CASSVNLGGRPYEQYF.